This T cell receptor (beta chain) stems from a study of technical replicates of blood from a handful of donors. Generated by immunoSEQ multiplex PCR, the TCRdb table keeps only in-frame clones and is missing some. The data show roughly 56,000 clones, about 96% seen once. There are 15 residues in the CDR3. Germline V gives CDR1 LGHNA, CDR2 YSLEER. Trimming stripped 1 base from V and 4 bases from J, with 10 bases between. This chain uses TRBV4-3 with TRBJ2-2; D is ambiguous. This receptor was obtained from a human donor in good health. Some clones in this sample may be carry-over from other donors' samples. The specimen sequenced was PBMCs. CDR3 loop: CASSQVKATTGELFF. The CDR3 bases are TGCGCCAGCAGCCAAGTAAAAGCGACCACCGGGGAGCTGTTTTTT.